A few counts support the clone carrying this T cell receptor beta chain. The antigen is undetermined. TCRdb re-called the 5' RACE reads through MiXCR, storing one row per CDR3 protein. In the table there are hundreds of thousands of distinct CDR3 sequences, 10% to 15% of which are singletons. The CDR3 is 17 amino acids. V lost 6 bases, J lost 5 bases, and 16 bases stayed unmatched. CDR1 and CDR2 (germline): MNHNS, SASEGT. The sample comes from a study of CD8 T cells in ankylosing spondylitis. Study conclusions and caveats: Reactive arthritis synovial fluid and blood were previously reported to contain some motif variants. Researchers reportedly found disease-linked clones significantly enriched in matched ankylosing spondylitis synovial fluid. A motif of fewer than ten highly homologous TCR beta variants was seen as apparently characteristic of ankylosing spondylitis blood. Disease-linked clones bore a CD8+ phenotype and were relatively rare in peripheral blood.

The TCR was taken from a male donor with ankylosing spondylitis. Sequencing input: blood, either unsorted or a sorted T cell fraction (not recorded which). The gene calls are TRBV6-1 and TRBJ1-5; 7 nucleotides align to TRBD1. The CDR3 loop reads CASRRPATGVSHQPQHF. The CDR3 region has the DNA TGTGCCAGCAGACGACCGGCTACAGGGGTCAGTCATCAGCCCCAGCATTTT.